The 24 T cell receptor beta chains in this list originate from one sample, sequenced in a study of OX40 agonist ivuxolimab in advanced cancers. Measured with immunoSEQ multiplex PCR; TCRdb has only the in-frame clones, and not every one. Of some 50,000 clones detected, around 87% appear once; the ten largest clones hold under 2%. The sequenced sample was CD4+ or CD8+ T cells sorted from blood, obtained in a trial of the OX40 agonist ivuxolimab. The receptors stem from an adult with an advanced solid tumor such as melanoma, head and neck, liver or kidney cancer.

V is TRBV7-2 and J is TRBJ1-5; D gene uncertain. V lost 4 bases to trimming and J lost 2 bases, with 12 bases between them. The CDR3 extends over 15 amino acids. Looked up from germline, CDR1 is SGHTA and CDR2 is FQGNSA. The CDR3 region has the DNA TGTGCCAGCAGCTCTAGCTTGGGCGGCAATCAGCCCCAGCATTTT. Translating it yields CASSSSLGGNQPQHF.

This clone has just a few counts. V is TRBV7-8 and J is TRBJ2-3; no firm D call. Germline V CDR1 and CDR2: SGHVS, FQNEAQ. V lost 0 bases and J lost 0, with 10 bases in between. The CDR3 covers 16 residues. The chain's CDR3 is CASSLADLLSTDTQYF. The CDR3 nucleotides read TGTGCCAGCAGCTTAGCGGATTTACTAAGCACAGATACGCAGTATTTT.

The chain has TRBV25-1 and TRBJ2-4; 9 nucleotides agree with TRBD2. Germline V CDR1 and CDR2: MGHDK, SYGVNS. Unmatched junction bases numbered 12, after V lost 1 base and J lost 8 bases. CDR3 length: 17 amino acids. CDR3 loop: CASSESPGERGVYIQYF. The DNA of the CDR3 is TGTGCCAGCAGTGAATCACCTGGGGAGCGGGGGGTATACATTCAGTACTTC.

The chain employs TRBV5-4 and TRBJ2-2; D perhaps matches TRBD1 (6 bases). Germline V CDR1 and CDR2: SGHNT, YYREEE (reference sequence). The CDR3 extends over 13 amino acids. Trimming took off 4 bases at V and 5 bases at J, with 9 bases between the two ends. As DNA, the CDR3 is TGTGCCAGCAGCAAACAGGGTACCGGGGAGCTGTTTTTT. This translates into CASSKQGTGELFF.

The rearrangement joins TRBV6-5 to TRBJ2-7, with 8 bases that match TRBD2. Trimming at V came to 8 bases and at J to 4 bases, leaving 4 bases not matched to a gene. Germline CDR1 and CDR2: MNHEY and SVGAGI. This CDR3 spans 12 amino acids. DNA of the CDR3: TGTGCCAGCGGCGGGGGGTCTTACGAGCAGTACGTC. It codes for CASGGGSYEQYV.

The chain is built from TRBV28 and TRBJ1-6; no clear D gene. The CDR3 has 13 residues. Trimming left V 7 bases short and J 0 bases short, with 4 bases between. The V gene's germline CDR1 is MDHEN and CDR2 SYDVKM. CDR3 bases: TGTGCCAGCACTTACTCCTATAATTCACCCCTCCACTTT. It is translated as CASTYSYNSPLHF. Variable domain in full (rest from reference TRBV28 and TRBJ1-6): DVKVTQSSRYLVKRTGEKVFLECVQDMDHENMFWYRQDPGLGLRLIYFSYDVKMKEKGDIPEGYSVSREKKERFSLILESASTNQTSMYLCASTYSYNSPLHFGNGTRLTVT.

This chain connects TRBV2 to TRBJ2-2; weak D call: TRBD1 (5 bases). Trimming removed 6 bases from V and 0 bases from J, with 8 bases in between. The CDR3 is 14 amino acids. Germline loops: CDR1 SNHLY, CDR2 FYNNEI. The CDR3 DNA is TGTGCCAGCAGGGGGCCAGCGAACACCGGGGAGCTGTTTTTT. Protein product: CASRGPANTGELFF. Looking up the rest from reference TRBV2 and TRBJ2-2 gives the full variable domain: EPEVTQTPSHQVTQMGQEVILRCVPISNHLYFYWYRQILGQKVEFLVSFYNNEISEKSEIFDDQFSVERPDGSNFTLKIRSTKLEDSAMYFCASRGPANTGELFFGEGSRLTVL.

This clone is judged medium-sized. CDR3 coding DNA: TGTGCCAGCAGCCTCCGGGAGACAGGGGGCCACAATGAGCAGTTCTTC. It codes for CASSLRETGGHNEQFF. The rearrangement links TRBV5-6 to TRBJ2-1, with 10 bases lining up with TRBD1. The junction had 9 bases not matched to a gene; V was cut back by 4 bases and J by 5 bases. The CDR3 is 16 amino acids. Germline CDR1 SGHDT, CDR2 YYEEEE.

This clone was recorded only once. The rearrangement uses TRBV7-2 and TRBJ1-3; D might be TRBD1 (6 bases). The CDR3 extends over 15 amino acids. Trimming took off 5 bases at V and 0 bases at J, with 11 bases between the two ends. CDR1 is SGHTA, CDR2 FQGNSA, per germline. The CDR3 coding sequence is TGTGCCAGCAGCACCCGGACAGCCTCTGGAAACACCATATATTTT. Residues: CASSTRTASGNTIYF. Variable domain in full (rest from reference TRBV7-2 and TRBJ1-3): GAGVSQSPSNKVTEKGKDVELRCDPISGHTALYWYRQSLGQGLEFLIYFQGNSAPDKSGLPSDRFSAERTGGSVSTLTIQRTQQEDSAVYLCASSTRTASGNTIYFGEGSWLTVV.

The chain couples TRBV4-2 to TRBJ2-2, with 10 bases that match TRBD1. Unmatched junction bases numbered 15, after V lost 3 bases and J lost 5 bases. The CDR3 totals 19 residues. Germline V CDR1 and CDR2: LGHNA, YNFKEQ. The CDR3 sequence: CASSQDRDRGRVGTGELFF. The CDR3 DNA reads as TGTGCCAGCAGCCAGGACCGGGACAGGGGCCGGGTTGGAACCGGGGAGCTGTTTTTT.

The chain has TRBV28 and TRBJ1-6; D gene uncertain. The V gene lost 5 bases and the J gene lost 5 bases, with 7 bases spanning the gap. The length of the CDR3 is 13 residues. Per germline, CDR1 MDHEN and CDR2 SYDVKM. The CDR3 reads CASSQGDNSPLHF. CDR3 sequence (DNA): TGTGCCAGCAGTCAAGGAGATAATTCACCCCTCCACTTT.

The chain combines TRBV19 with TRBJ2-1; D not resolved. Per the germline V gene, CDR1 is LNHDA and CDR2 is SQIVND (reference sequence). V dropped 7 bases and J dropped 6 bases, with 19 bases sitting between them. This CDR3 region has 15 residues. The DNA for the CDR3 is TGTGCCAGTACCGTTCGCTACCTAAAGGCCAATGAGCAGTTCTTC. It codes for CASTVRYLKANEQFF.

This chain joins TRBV12-5 and TRBJ1-1, with 8 bases that match TRBD1. V was clipped by 6 bases and J by 7 bases; unmatched bases: 7. This CDR3 has 13 amino acids. Looked up from germline, CDR1 is LGHNT and CDR2 is FRNRAP. The CDR3 reads CASGLDRGVEAFF. The CDR3 DNA follows: TGTGCTAGTGGACTCGACAGGGGCGTTGAAGCTTTCTTT.

The chain is built from TRBV7-9 and TRBJ1-2, with 10 bases aligning to TRBD1. CDR1 is SEHNR, CDR2 FQNEAQ, per germline (reference sequence). J gave up 1 base and V 1 base, and 3 bases lay outside the gene matches. CDR3 length: 16 amino acids. In DNA, the CDR3 is TGTGCCAGCAGCTTAGGAGGGACAGGGGATAACTATGGCTACACCTTC. It is translated as CASSLGGTGDNYGYTF.

J is TRBJ2-5 and V is TRBV28; 7 bases match TRBD1. After removal of 7 bases from V and 5 bases from J, the junction contained 7 bases not matched to a gene. The CDR3 covers 13 residues. Germline V gene lookup returns CDR1 MDHEN and CDR2 SYDVKM. The CDR3 DNA is TGTGCCAGCAACAGGGGCAGGGGGGAGACCCAGTACTTC. Its translation is CASNRGRGETQYF.

This chain uses TRBV12-5 with TRBJ2-3; a possible D gene is TRBD2 (6 bases). The length of the CDR3 is 17 residues. Trimming left V 7 bases short and J 2 bases short, with 22 bases between. Germline V gene sequence: CDR1 LGHNT, CDR2 FRNRAP. This CDR3 is CASASGGTAFNTDTQYF. CDR3 DNA: TGTGCTAGTGCCTCCGGCGGGACGGCCTTTAACACAGATACGCAGTATTTT.

V is TRBV28 and J is TRBJ2-3; D unresolved. Between the trimmed V and J ends, which lost 5 bases and 2 bases, there was a span of 8 bases. The CDR3 is 13 amino acids. Looked up from germline, CDR1 is MDHEN and CDR2 is SYDVKM. CDR3 protein: CASSPRPTDTQYF. CDR3 nucleotides: TGTGCCAGCAGTCCCCGTCCCACAGATACGCAGTATTTT.

The chain links TRBV5-4 to TRBJ2-1, with D unresolved. The germline V and J ends were trimmed by 3 bases and 6 bases, with 10 bases remaining between them. Germline values: CDR1 SGHNT, CDR2 YYREEE (reference sequence). The CDR3 spans 13 residues. The chain's CDR3 is CASSWALGNEQFF. The CDR3 DNA is TGTGCCAGCAGCTGGGCTTTAGGCAATGAGCAGTTCTTC.

V usage is TRBV6-5 and J usage is TRBJ1-3; the D gene is possibly TRBD1 (6 bases). Deletions cut 2 bases from V and 2 bases from J, with 10 bases between. The CDR3 spans 15 residues. Per the germline V gene, CDR1 is MNHEY and CDR2 is SVGAGI. The CDR3 loop reads CASSYGGLTGNTIYF. The CDR3 DNA is TGTGCCAGCAGTTACGGGGGGCTCACTGGAAACACCATATATTTT.

The rearrangement links TRBV28 to TRBJ1-2; the D gene is possibly TRBD1 (5 bases). Trimming cost V 5 bases and J 8 bases, with 18 bases left between them. The CDR3 totals 14 residues. CDR1 MDHEN and CDR2 SYDVKM come from the germline V gene. This chain's CDR3 is CASSIDRVLGGYTF. The CDR3 DNA is TGTGCCAGCAGTATCGACAGAGTCTTAGGCGGCTACACCTTC.

Only one count was recorded for this clone. The CDR3 coding sequence is TGTGCCAGCAGCTTAGGACTAGCGGGGGGCGGGGTAAATGAGCAGTTCTTC. Protein sequence: CASSLGLAGGGVNEQFF. The rearrangement joins TRBV7-8 to TRBJ2-1, with 13 bases identical to TRBD2. CDR1 and CDR2 from the germline V gene are SGHVS and FQNEAQ. The CDR3 totals 17 residues. V trimming: 1 base; J trimming: 7 bases; junction bases outside the gene matches: 7.

The chain has TRBV6-6 and TRBJ2-7, with 9 bases lining up with TRBD1. CDR3 size: 15 residues. The germline gives CDR1 MNHNY, CDR2 SVGAGI (reference sequence). The trim removed 6 bases at V and 4 bases at J, leaving 10 bases unmatched. The CDR3 DNA reads TGTGCCAGCAGCTCCTCCGGGACAGGGCAATACGAGCAGTACTTC. Protein: CASSSSGTGQYEQYF.

The chain recombines TRBV30 with TRBJ2-3, with D maybe TRBD1 (6 bases). The length of the CDR3 is 14 residues. V was shortened by 3 bases and J by 4 bases, with 14 bases between the two germline ends. Germline CDR1 GTSNPN, CDR2 SVGIG (reference sequence). CDR3 nucleotide sequence: TGTGCCTGGAGCACAGGGAAGAGCGCAGATACGCAGTATTTT. Its protein is CAWSTGKSADTQYF.

The chain has TRBV4-3 and TRBJ1-1; D is possibly TRBD1 (6 bases). The CDR3 contains 11 residues. Germline V gene data show CDR1 as LGHNA and CDR2 as YSLEER. Trimming removed 5 bases from V and 9 bases from J, with 10 bases in between. CDR3 region: CASSRDTQAFF. The DNA of the CDR3 is TGCGCCAGCAGCAGGGACACCCAAGCTTTCTTT.